A single sample is the source of the 4 T cell receptor beta chains below, sequenced in a study of T-cell reconstitution after alpha-beta-depleted transplantation in children. Unique molecular identifiers featured in how the TCRbeta library was prepared. TCRdb processed the PCR reads anew with MiXCR; each CDR3 protein has one entry. This table has about 980,000 distinct CDR3 sequences, around 30% appearing once. The sample here was PBMCs, mostly from graft donor cells, taken 360 days after TCRalphabeta/CD19-depleted stem cell transplant. These receptors were collected from a boy under two years old who had a stem cell transplant for SCID, so the T cells may come from the graft donor.

The chain is built from TRBV9 and TRBJ2-3; 10 bases are shared with TRBD2. Germline V gene sequence: CDR1 SGDLS, CDR2 YYNGEE. The V and J ends lost 3 bases and 4 bases, in that order; junction bases with no gene match: 5. This CDR3 has 15 amino acids. CDR3 DNA sequence: TGTGCCAGCAGCGCGAGCGGGGGGGTGGCAGATACGCAGTATTTT. This sequence encodes CASSASGGVADTQYF. Drawing the rest from reference TRBV9 and TRBJ2-3, the complete variable domain is DSGVTQTPKHLITATGQRVTLRCSPRSGDLSVYWYQQSLDQGLQFLIQYYNGEERAKGNILERFSAQQFPDLHSELNLSSLELGDSALYFCASSASGGVADTQYFGPGTRLTVL.

The chain has TRBV4-1 and TRBJ2-5; D is ambiguous. The CDR3 length is 14 residues. The V gene lost 4 bases and the J gene lost 4 bases, with 13 bases spanning the gap. CDR1 and CDR2 from the germline V gene are MGHRA and YSYEKL. The chain's CDR3 is CASSPDPGGETQYF. The CDR3 nucleotides read TGCGCCAGCAGCCCCGACCCGGGCGGAGAGACCCAGTACTTC.

The V gene is TRBV28, the J gene TRBJ2-3; D is unclear. Per germline, CDR1 MDHEN and CDR2 SYDVKM. With 3 bases removed from V and 6 bases from J, the gap between germline ends came to 13 bases. The CDR3 is 14 amino acids. The CDR3 loop is CASSLPGPVDTQYF. In DNA, the CDR3 is TGTGCCAGCAGTTTGCCTGGGCCGGTGGATACGCAGTATTTT.

This clonotype was picked up a small number of times. The chain combines TRBV7-9 with TRBJ2-3; D tentatively fits TRBD1 or TRBD2 (5 bases each). The V end lost 4 bases, the J end lost 2 bases, and 10 bases lay between the germline ends. The CDR3 covers 14 residues. Germline values: CDR1 SEHNR, CDR2 FQNEAQ (reference sequence). The chain's CDR3 is CASSWAGTTDTQYF. CDR3 DNA: TGTGCCAGCAGCTGGGCAGGGACCACAGATACGCAGTATTTT.